This TCR beta chain was identified during a study of blood T cell repertoires in COVID-19. Looking at the study overall: The United States, Italy and Spain provided the acute and convalescent COVID-19 samples.

Participants, about 18 to 89 years old, spanned under 30 US areas. As handled by the study authors: It was from reference gene primer amplification that nucleated cell counts were estimated. Measured with immunoSEQ multiplex PCR; TCRdb has only the in-frame clones, and not every one. That table supplies the V and J calls and clone size; D and trimming were determined from the DNA. The table records some 260,000 clones, roughly 80% of them present only once. CDR3 length equals 14 residues. V lost 5 bases and J 8 bases, leaving 17 bases between the germline ends. CDR1 MDHEN and CDR2 SYDVKM come from the germline V gene.

This chain uses TRBV28 with TRBJ2-3; tentatively, D is TRBD2 (6 bases). The sequence was collected from a young man with acute COVID-19. The sequenced sample consisted of PBMCs or T cells enriched from blood (not recorded which). CDR3 in DNA: TGTGCCAGCAGTGCGCCCGGGAGCCTCGGTACGCAGTATTTT. Its protein product is CASSAPGSLGTQYF.